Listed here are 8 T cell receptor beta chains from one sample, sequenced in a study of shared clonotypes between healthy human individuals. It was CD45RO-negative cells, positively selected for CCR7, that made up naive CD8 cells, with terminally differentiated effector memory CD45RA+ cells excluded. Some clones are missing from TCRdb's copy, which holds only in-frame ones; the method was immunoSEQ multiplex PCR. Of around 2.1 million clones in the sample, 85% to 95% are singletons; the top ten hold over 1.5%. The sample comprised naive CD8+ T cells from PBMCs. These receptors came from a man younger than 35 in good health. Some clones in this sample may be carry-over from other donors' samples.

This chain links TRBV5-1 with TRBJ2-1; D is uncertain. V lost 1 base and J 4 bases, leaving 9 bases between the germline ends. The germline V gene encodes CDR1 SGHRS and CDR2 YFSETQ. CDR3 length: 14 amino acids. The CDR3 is CASSLRAAYNEQFF. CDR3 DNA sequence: TGCGCCAGCAGCTTGAGAGCAGCTTACAATGAGCAGTTCTTC. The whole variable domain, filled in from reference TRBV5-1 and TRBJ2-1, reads KAGVTQTPRYLIKTRGQQVTLSCSPISGHRSVSWYQQTPGQGLQFLFEYFSETQRNKGNFPGRFSGRQFSNSRSEMNVSTLELGDSALYLCASSLRAAYNEQFFGPGTRLTVL.

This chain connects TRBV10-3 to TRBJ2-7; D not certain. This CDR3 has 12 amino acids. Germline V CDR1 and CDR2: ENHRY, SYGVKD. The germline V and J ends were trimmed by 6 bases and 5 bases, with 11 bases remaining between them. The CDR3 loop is CAISPQKDEQYF. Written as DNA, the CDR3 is TGTGCCATCAGCCCCCAAAAAGACGAGCAGTACTTC.

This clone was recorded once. DNA for the CDR3: TGTGCCAGCGGCGGGGAGGCCTACGAGCAGTACTTC. It encodes CASGGEAYEQYF. The chain is built from TRBV28 and TRBJ2-7; TRBD2 is a possible D gene (6 bases). The CDR3 is 12 residues long. CDR1 is MDHEN and CDR2 is SYDVKM in the germline V gene. The germline V and J ends were trimmed by 8 bases and 2 bases, with 10 bases remaining between them. Looking up the rest from reference TRBV28 and TRBJ2-7 gives the full variable domain: DVKVTQSSRYLVKRTGEKVFLECVQDMDHENMFWYRQDPGLGLRLIYFSYDVKMKEKGDIPEGYSVSREKKERFSLILESASTNQTSMYLCASGGEAYEQYFGPGTRLTVT.

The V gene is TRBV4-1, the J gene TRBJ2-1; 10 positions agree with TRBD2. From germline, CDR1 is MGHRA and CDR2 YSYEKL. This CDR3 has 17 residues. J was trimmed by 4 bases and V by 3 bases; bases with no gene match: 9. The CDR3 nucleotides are TGCGCCAGCAGCCAGGATAGGACTAGCGGAGTTTACAATGAGCAGTTCTTC. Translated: CASSQDRTSGVYNEQFF.

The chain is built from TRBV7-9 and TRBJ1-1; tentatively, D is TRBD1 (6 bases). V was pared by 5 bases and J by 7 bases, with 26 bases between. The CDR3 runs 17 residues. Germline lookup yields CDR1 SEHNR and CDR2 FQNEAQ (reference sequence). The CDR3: CASSKRRGEDEIGEAFF. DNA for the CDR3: TGTGCCAGCAGCAAGCGCAGGGGAGAAGATGAGATCGGTGAAGCTTTCTTT.

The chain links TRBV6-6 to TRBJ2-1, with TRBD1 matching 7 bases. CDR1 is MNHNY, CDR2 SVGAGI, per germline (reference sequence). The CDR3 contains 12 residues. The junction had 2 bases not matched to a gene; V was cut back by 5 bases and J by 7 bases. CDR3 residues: CASSGQENEQFF. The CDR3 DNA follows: TGTGCCAGCAGTGGACAGGAAAATGAGCAGTTCTTC.

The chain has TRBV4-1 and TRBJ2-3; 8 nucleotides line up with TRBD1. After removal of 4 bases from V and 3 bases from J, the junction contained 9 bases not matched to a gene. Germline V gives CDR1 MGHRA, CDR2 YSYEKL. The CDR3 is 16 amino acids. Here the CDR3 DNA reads TGCGCCAGCAGCCCCACCTGGACAGGGAAAACAGATACGCAGTATTTT. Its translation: CASSPTWTGKTDTQYF.

The CDR3 spells CASSIFLDTGELFF. The CDR3 bases are TGTGCCAGTAGTATCTTTCTAGACACCGGGGAGCTGTTTTTT. V is TRBV19 and J is TRBJ2-2; the D is unclear. The germline gives CDR1 LNHDA, CDR2 SQIVND (reference sequence). The CDR3 loop spans 14 amino acids. The V end lost 3 bases, the J end lost 3 bases, and 8 bases lay between the germline ends.